This T cell receptor beta chain was recorded in a study of blood T cells in healthy people across ages. General observations from the study: Per million T cells, the diversity of TCR beta decreased roughly linearly as age advanced.

This CDR3 has 11 residues. Trimming left V 7 bases short and J 7 bases short, with 7 bases between. Germline V gene sequence: CDR1 MNHEY, CDR2 SVGAGI. A J-beta primer mix and a sample-barcoded 5' primer were used in a second PCR of about 7 to 11 cycles. In TCRdb, the 5' RACE reads were re-called with MiXCR into one record per CDR3 protein. The sample shows about 780,000 distinct CDR3 sequences, under 30% of them seen only once. Points on this clonotype: Its antigen is currently unknown.

The same specimen was also included in a second study, on T cells of mothers and their children.

V and J are TRBV6-5 and TRBJ2-2; the D gene is possibly TRBD2 (5 bases). Sequenced: blood. The sequence was collected from a boy between 10 and 17 years old in good health. CDR3: CASNSGGELFF. The CDR3 region has the DNA TGTGCCAGCAACAGCGGCGGGGAGCTGTTTTTT.